This T cell receptor beta chain emerged from a study of control samples from healthy donors and cancer patients. Method: immunoSEQ multiplex PCR; TCRdb's copy keeps in-frame clones and lacks some. The data show more than 95,000 clones, about 83% seen once. Germline CDR1 and CDR2: MNHEY and SVGEGT. The CDR3 runs to 17 residues. The V and J ends lost 2 bases and 0 bases respectively, with 14 bases between them. The chain employs TRBV6-2 or TRBV6-3 and TRBJ1-3; D not resolved. The sequence was collected from a woman in her fifties or sixties in good health. Sequencing was carried out using blood. The chain's CDR3 is CASSYVRTSRSGNTIYF. Written as DNA, the CDR3 is TGTGCCAGCAGTTACGTCAGGACCAGCCGCTCTGGAAACACCATATATTTT.